This passage covers 19 T cell receptor beta chains from one sample sequenced in a study of T cells in women clearing cervical HPV infection. The data were produced by immunoSEQ multiplex PCR, yet TCRdb's version contains in-frame clones alone and is incomplete. Found here are more than 25,000 clones; the top ten clones hold about 23%. The specimen sequenced was blood buffy coat. These receptors all stem from a woman aged 18 to 75 with a cervical HPV16 infection that either progressed to CIN3+ or cleared (not recorded which).

A word on this clone: The read falls 3 residues short of the CDR3 end, and the missing part is taken from the germline J gene. V and J are TRBV2 and TRBJ2-3; 7 bases align to TRBD1. V lost 4 bases, J lost 5 bases, and 15 bases stayed unmatched. The CDR3 runs to 17 residues. Germline lookup yields CDR1 SNHLY and CDR2 FYNNEI. The part of the CDR3 DNA that was read is TGTGCCAGCAGTGTGAGCACCGGGACAGATTACCGAGATACG. Translating gives CASSVSTGTDYRDT. The full CDR3 protein is CASSVSTGTDYRDTQYF.

A word on this clone: The read terminates 3 residues ahead of where the CDR3 ends, so the germline J gene completes it. J is TRBJ2-3 and V is TRBV19, with D perhaps matching TRBD1 (6 bases). The V end was cut by 3 bases, the J end by 3 bases, with 10 bases between. Germline CDR1 reads LNHDA; CDR2 reads SQIVND (reference sequence). The CDR3 consists of 14 residues. The CDR3 DNA, read in part, is TGTGCCAGTAGTATGGGAAGGGGGACAGATACG. This sequence encodes CASSMGRGTDT. The complete CDR3 sequence is CASSMGRGTDTQYF.

Concerning this clone itself: From the germline J gene comes the end of the CDR3, since the read stops 3 residues before it. The J gene is TRBJ1-2, the V gene TRBV7-6; a possible D gene is TRBD1 (5 bases). The CDR3 runs to 18 residues. Per the germline V gene, CDR1 is SGHVS and CDR2 is FNYEAQ. The part of the CDR3 DNA that was read is TGTGCCAGCAGCTCCGGGACTAGCGGGAGGGGATCCTCCTACGAC. It is translated as CASSSGTSGRGSSYD. The complete CDR3 reads CASSSGTSGRGSSYDYTF.

With respect to this clone: The read stops 3 residues short of the end of the CDR3; the missing end is completed from the germline J gene. This chain connects TRBV20-1 to TRBJ1-5; D might be TRBD1 (6 bases). The V gene lost 5 bases and the J gene lost 5 bases, with 13 bases spanning the gap. This CDR3 contains 13 residues. Looked up from germline, CDR1 is DFQATT and CDR2 is SNEGSKA (reference sequence). The CDR3 region is CSAGDRSDQPQHF. The DNA read from the CDR3 is TGCAGTGCTGGTGACAGGTCCGATCAGCCC.

The CDR3 DNA, read in part, is TGCAGTGCTAGAGGTCGGGGCTCTGGAAACACC. Translation gives CSARGRGSGNT. The complete CDR3 reads CSARGRGSGNTIYF. V usage is TRBV20-1 and J usage is TRBJ1-3, with D hard to call. The CDR3 goes on 3 residues after the read ends, and that part is filled in from the germline J gene. The V gene's germline CDR1 is DFQATT and CDR2 SNEGSKA (reference sequence). Trimming removed 1 base at V and 0 bases at J, with 7 bases between. The CDR3 spans 14 residues.

Incomplete CDR3 DNA: TGTGCCAGCAGTGAGACGGGACTCGACACCGGGGAG. Its protein is CASSETGLDTGE. The entire CDR3 protein is CASSETGLDTGELFF. The rearrangement joins TRBV6-1 to TRBJ2-2, with D possibly matching TRBD2 (6 bases). The CDR3 end lies 3 residues beyond the end of the read and is filled in from the germline J gene. V lost 3 bases and J lost 3, with 11 bases in between. Germline V lookup: CDR1 MNHNS, CDR2 SASEGT. CDR3 size: 15 residues.

On this clone: Sequencing ends 3 residues short of the CDR3 end; the germline J gene provides the rest. V is TRBV7-3 and J is TRBJ2-2; TRBD1 aligns across 8 bases. CDR3 size: 15 residues. The V and J ends lost 5 bases and 5 bases, in that order; junction bases with no gene match: 7. Germline values: CDR1 SGHTA, CDR2 FQGTGA. Here the CDR3 reads CASSDRTGRTGELFF. The sequenced part of the CDR3 DNA is TGTGCCAGCAGCGACCGGACAGGGAGAACCGGGGAG.

Remarks on this clone: The CDR3 goes on 3 residues after the read ends, and that part is filled in from the germline J gene. The chain joins TRBV6-8 to TRBJ2-1; D gene ambiguous. Germline V CDR1 and CDR2: MNHGY, SAAAGT. CDR3 length: 16 amino acids. V dropped 4 bases and J dropped 1 base, with 14 bases sitting between them. The CDR3 sequence: CASSSSPLLSYNEQFF. The CDR3 DNA, read in part, is TGTGCCAGCAGTTCTTCTCCCTTACTATCCTACAATGAG.

Comment on this clone: The CDR3 is cut off 3 residues early in the read; its end comes from the germline J gene. This chain links TRBV27 with TRBJ2-6; 8 nucleotides match TRBD1. The CDR3 is 16 residues long. V shed 6 bases and J 2 bases; nucleotides not matched to a gene: 6. Germline V lookup: CDR1 MNHEY, CDR2 SMNVEV (reference sequence). The sequenced part of the CDR3 DNA is TGTGCCAGCAGACAGAGGACAGGGACTGGGGCCAACGTC. Residues: CASRQRTGTGANV. From start to end, the CDR3 is CASRQRTGTGANVLTF.

To note about this clone: Sequencing ends 3 residues short of the CDR3 end; the germline J gene provides the rest. The V call is TRBV19, the J call TRBJ2-3, with D perhaps matching TRBD1 (6 bases). Looked up from germline, CDR1 is LNHDA and CDR2 is SQIVND (reference sequence). The CDR3 contains 15 residues. CDR3 DNA, as far as it was read: TGTGCCAGTAGTATAGAAGCAGGGGACAATCAGCCG. Amino acid sequence: CASSIEAGDNQP. The whole CDR3 protein is CASSIEAGDNQPQYF.

Remarks on this clone: Read sequence stops 3 residues before the CDR3 end, and the germline J gene provides the missing end. The chain is built from TRBV7-9 and TRBJ1-1, with a possible D match to TRBD1 (6 bases). Trimming took off 5 bases at V and 4 bases at J, with 14 bases between the two ends. The CDR3 has 14 amino acids. The germline gives CDR1 SEHNR, CDR2 FQNEAQ (reference sequence). The CDR3 DNA, read in part, is TGTGCCAGCAGCCTCAGGGGAGGAGGCACTGAA. This sequence encodes CASSLRGGGTE. The entire CDR3 protein reads CASSLRGGGTEAFF.

About this clone: Read data end 3 residues before the CDR3 end; the end is taken from the germline J gene. This rearrangement joins TRBV20-1 to TRBJ2-3, with D possibly being TRBD2 (6 bases). CDR1 is DFQATT, CDR2 SNEGSKA, per germline (reference sequence). The CDR3 has 14 amino acids. The DNA read from the CDR3 is TGCAGTGCTAGATGGAGGGCCATACTAGAGACG. Its protein product is CSARWRAILET. The full CDR3 protein is CSARWRAILETQYF.

A note on this clone: The CDR3 goes on 3 residues after the read ends, and that part is filled in from the germline J gene. V is TRBV18 and J is TRBJ1-2, with 7 nucleotides matching TRBD1. Trimming cost V 3 bases and J 6 bases; bases outside gene matches: 7. CDR3 length: 14 amino acids. The germline gives CDR1 KGHSH, CDR2 LQKENI. The part of the CDR3 DNA that was read is TGTGCCAGCTCACCCGGGACAGCAGAAGATGGC. This gives the protein CASSPGTAEDG. The complete CDR3 reads CASSPGTAEDGYTF.

Points on this clone: The read ends 3 residues early relative to the CDR3; the germline J gene fills the gap. This chain joins TRBV20-1 and TRBJ2-3, with TRBD2 matching 10 bases. This CDR3 comprises 15 residues. CDR1 is DFQATT and CDR2 is SNEGSKA in the germline V gene (reference sequence). With 6 bases clipped from V and 3 bases from J, the junction kept 9 bases outside the gene matches. The CDR3: CSAKVAGGRTDTQYF. The covered CDR3 bases are TGCAGTGCAAAAGTAGCGGGAGGTCGGACAGATACG.

Regarding this clone: The read terminates 3 residues ahead of where the CDR3 ends, so the germline J gene completes it. V gene TRBV5-1 combines with J gene TRBJ2-1; 8 positions agree with TRBD2. Germline values: CDR1 SGHRS, CDR2 YFSETQ. With V trimmed by 4 bases and J by 0 bases, 3 bases remained unmatched. The CDR3 is 15 amino acids. The CDR3 sequence is CASSASGSSYNEQFF. The part of the CDR3 DNA that was read is TGCGCCAGCAGCGCAAGCGGGAGCTCCTACAATGAG.

On this clone itself: The read gets to within 3 residues of the CDR3 end, and the germline J gene fills in the rest. The V and J genes are TRBV5-4 and TRBJ1-2; D may be TRBD1 (6 bases). The germline CDR1 and CDR2 sequences are SGHNT and YYREEE (reference sequence). Trimming took off 4 bases at V and 4 bases at J, with 14 bases between the two ends. The CDR3 extends over 14 amino acids. CDR3 bases read: TGTGCCAGCAGCGTGGACAGCTCTCCCTATGGC. Translated: CASSVDSSPYG. The entire CDR3 reads CASSVDSSPYGYTF.

The CDR3 DNA, read in part, is TGCAGTGCTACTGGACTCGTAGCTTCCTACGAG. This sequence encodes CSATGLVASYE. The whole CDR3 is CSATGLVASYEQYF. This chain joins TRBV20-1 and TRBJ2-7, with D perhaps matching TRBD2 (5 bases). Coverage ceases 3 residues before the CDR3 finishes, and the germline J gene fills in the end. CDR3 size: 14 residues. Germline assignment: CDR1 DFQATT and CDR2 SNEGSKA (reference sequence). V lost 4 bases and J lost 1, with 14 bases in between.

A note on this clone: The CDR3 end falls 3 residues outside the read, so it is completed with the germline J gene. The J gene is TRBJ1-2, the V gene TRBV30, with D possibly being TRBD1 (5 bases). The CDR3 covers 12 residues. CDR1 GTSNPN and CDR2 SVGIG come from the germline V gene (reference sequence). This CDR3 is CAWTQLGGGYTF. Partial CDR3 DNA: TGTGCCTGGACCCAACTCGGGGGGGGC.

A note on this clone: At one end the junction does not follow the germline gene, possibly because of a read error. The DNA ends 3 residues before the CDR3 does, and the rest of the CDR3 is filled in from the germline J gene. This specimen includes other DNA sequences encoding the same CDR3. The V gene is TRBV7-2, the J gene TRBJ1-3, with 8 bases aligning to TRBD1. CDR3 length equals 15 residues. Germline assignment: CDR1 SGHTA and CDR2 FQGNSA. Partial CDR3 DNA: TGTGCCAGCAGCTGGACAGGGAGCCCTGGAAACACT. As protein: CASSWTGSPGNT. The whole CDR3 sequence reads CASSWTGSPGNTIYF.